One and the same sample provided the 10 T cell receptor beta chains below, sequenced in a study of cytomegalovirus exposure and HLA in healthy donors (dated by TCRdb to the late 2010s). The library was made by the immunoSEQ multiplex PCR assay. A mixture of 60 forward primers for TCR Vbeta segments and 13 reverse primers for TCR Jbeta segments was used in the multiplex PCR. TCRdb stores this immuneACCESS table with in-frame sequences only. Part of the clones is absent; in the studies checked, under half of the shortfall reflects unresolved V genes, and no reason is known for the rest. This sample's table has entries for around 42,000 clones. The ten largest clones represent 1% to 1.5% of the sample. The sequenced sample consisted of PBMCs. These receptors originate from a man younger than 40 in good health and CMV-seronegative.

The V and J genes are TRBV20-1 and TRBJ2-7; no reliable D call. CDR1 DFQATT and CDR2 SNEGSKA come from the germline V gene (reference sequence). This CDR3 has 8 residues. V lost 4 bases and J 12 bases, leaving 7 bases between the germline ends. Here the CDR3 reads CSAMNRYF. As DNA, the CDR3 is TGCAGTGCTATGAATAGGTACTTC.

V usage is TRBV4-3 and J usage is TRBJ2-1; D not certain. Trimming shortened V by 1 base and J by 6 bases, and 10 bases separated the two germline ends. Germline CDR1 reads LGHNA; CDR2 reads YSLEER. The CDR3 is 14 residues long. Here the CDR3 reads CASSQGLDGNEQFF. CDR3 DNA: TGCGCCAGCAGCCAAGGCCTAGATGGCAATGAGCAGTTCTTC.

This chain connects TRBV5-1 to TRBJ2-7; 10 bases agree with TRBD1. V was clipped by 1 base and J by 1 base; unmatched bases: 2. The CDR3 loop spans 15 amino acids. Germline V CDR1 and CDR2: SGHRS, YFSETQ. The CDR3 region is CASSLRGQGSYEQYF. The CDR3 DNA follows: TGCGCCAGCAGCTTGAGGGGACAGGGGTCCTACGAGCAGTACTTC.

The chain carries TRBV7-9 and TRBJ2-7; 7 bases match TRBD1. The ends lost 0 bases at V and 3 bases at J; junction bases unmatched: 5. The CDR3 totals 15 residues. The germline V gene encodes CDR1 SEHNR and CDR2 FQNEAQ (reference sequence). In nucleotides, the CDR3 is TGTGCCAGCAGCTTAGCGAGGGACAGCGACTACGAGCAGTACTTC. It specifies CASSLARDSDYEQYF.

CDR3 DNA sequence: TGCGCCAGCAGTGATACTAGCGGGAGAGGGAATGAGCAGTTCTTC. This translates into CASSDTSGRGNEQFF. The rearrangement joins TRBV10-1 to TRBJ2-1; TRBD2 agrees at 11 bases. This CDR3 contains 15 residues. V shed 3 bases and J 7 bases; nucleotides not matched to a gene: 5. Germline-derived CDR1 and CDR2 are WNHNN and SYGVQD (reference sequence).

The rearrangement links TRBV7-2 to TRBJ2-1; 8 bases agree with TRBD2. Germline V CDR1 and CDR2: SGHTA, FQGNSA. The trim removed 5 bases at V and 8 bases at J, leaving 11 bases unmatched. CDR3 length: 15 amino acids. CDR3 DNA sequence: TGTGCCAGCAGCCCCATGCGGGAGGTAGGGCATGAGCAGTTCTTC. This codes for CASSPMREVGHEQFF.

The CDR3 DNA reads as TGTGCCAGCAGCCAGGGAACGGGACTAGCGGGAGGCGAGCAGTACTTC. Translated, it gives CASSQGTGLAGGEQYF. This chain connects TRBV4-2 to TRBJ2-7, with 15 bases identical to TRBD2. This CDR3 is 16 amino acids long. V shed 3 bases and J 6 bases; nucleotides not matched to a gene: 6. Germline loops: CDR1 LGHNA, CDR2 YNFKEQ.

The chain is built from TRBV7-6 and TRBJ1-6; D remains unclear. Germline lookup yields CDR1 SGHVS and CDR2 FNYEAQ. CDR3 size: 16 residues. Trimming took 4 bases from V and 7 from J, leaving 17 bases between them. The CDR3 is CASSSRGPMRNSPLHF. CDR3 nucleotide sequence: TGTGCCAGCAGCTCCCGAGGGCCGATGAGGAATTCACCCCTCCACTTT.

This chain connects TRBV5-8 to TRBJ2-3; weak D call: TRBD1 (5 bases). Germline V gene lookup returns CDR1 SGHTS and CDR2 YDEGEE. This CDR3 is built from 17 residues. V was shortened by 4 bases and J by 1 base, with 19 bases between the two germline ends. CDR3 sequence (DNA): TGTGCCAGCAGCCCCACCCTGACGGGCAGGGGCACAGATACGCAGTATTTT. Its protein product is CASSPTLTGRGTDTQYF.

The chain uses TRBV7-9 and TRBJ2-7; 11 nucleotides line up with TRBD1. The CDR3 is made up of 16 amino acids. V lost 5 bases and J lost 5; bases outside the gene matches: 11. Germline CDR1 reads SEHNR; CDR2 reads FQNEAQ (reference sequence). The CDR3 sequence is CASSAGRGQGVHEQYF. For the CDR3, the DNA is TGTGCCAGCAGCGCCGGTAGGGGACAGGGGGTCCACGAGCAGTACTTC.